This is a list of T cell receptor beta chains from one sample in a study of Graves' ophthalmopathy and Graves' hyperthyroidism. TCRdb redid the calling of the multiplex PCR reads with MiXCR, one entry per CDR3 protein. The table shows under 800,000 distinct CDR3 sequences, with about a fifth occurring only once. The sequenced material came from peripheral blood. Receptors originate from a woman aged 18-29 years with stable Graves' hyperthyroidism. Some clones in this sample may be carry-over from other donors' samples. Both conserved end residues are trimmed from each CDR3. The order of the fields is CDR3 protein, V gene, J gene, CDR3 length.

CDR3 protein: ASSDSSREGTGELF; V gene: TRBV12-3/TRBV12-4; J gene: TRBJ2-2; CDR3 length: 14
CDR3 protein: ASRSGETEAF; V gene: TRBV5-1; J gene: TRBJ1-1; CDR3 length: 10
CDR3 protein: ASSERDRGETEAF; V gene: TRBV5-1; J gene: TRBJ1-1; CDR3 length: 13
CDR3 protein: ASSELQGVYEQY; V gene: TRBV25-1; J gene: TRBJ2-7; CDR3 length: 12
CDR3 protein: SAGQETQY; V gene: TRBV20-1; J gene: TRBJ2-5; CDR3 length: 8
CDR3 protein: ASSTWRTAGGANVLT; V gene: TRBV28; J gene: TRBJ2-6; CDR3 length: 15
CDR3 protein: ASSLMGAGGLPSPQH; V gene: TRBV3-1; J gene: TRBJ1-5; CDR3 length: 15
CDR3 protein: ASSYGGEQPQH; V gene: TRBV28; J gene: TRBJ1-5; CDR3 length: 11
CDR3 protein: SAARDREPYEQY; V gene: TRBV20-1; J gene: TRBJ2-7; CDR3 length: 12
CDR3 protein: AWSVGVWNTEAF; V gene: TRBV30; J gene: TRBJ1-1; CDR3 length: 12
CDR3 protein: ASSPGATNTEAF; V gene: TRBV18; J gene: TRBJ1-1; CDR3 length: 12
CDR3 protein: AIRETGRFTEAF; V gene: TRBV10-3; J gene: TRBJ1-1; CDR3 length: 12
CDR3 protein: SVGEGETQY; V gene: TRBV29-1; J gene: TRBJ2-5; CDR3 length: 9
CDR3 protein: ASTPGPGPTPPYT; V gene: TRBV12-3/TRBV12-4; J gene: TRBJ1-2; CDR3 length: 13
CDR3 protein: ASSIDGRLEAF; V gene: TRBV19; J gene: TRBJ1-1; CDR3 length: 11
CDR3 protein: ASSTSPGTGAIYGYT; V gene: TRBV6-1; J gene: TRBJ1-2; CDR3 length: 15